Described below is a single T cell receptor beta chain sequence and its context. Its cognate antigen has yet to be identified. A read error may account for a junction end that differs from germline. The CDR3 starts with the cysteine, ends with the phenylalanine, and has 15 residues. The only DNA kept is the CDR3, 45 bases in frame from the first base. The germline V gene provides CDR1 MDHEN and CDR2 SYDVKM. Participants were included only if at least one PBMC sample before ART initiation and at least two post-ART samples were available. Every participant with HIV received treatment in the United States of America. Before DNA extraction, cryopreserved samples of about 0.95-10 million PBMC were thawed and then washed. At the time of the earliest PBMC sample for each participant with HIV, ages ranged from roughly 23 to 60 years. PBMC samples were contributed by each participant from 1-4 timepoints before ART initiation and 2-8 timepoints after ART initiation, with a median of 7 samples. Serial HIV viral load, CD4+ T-cell count, ART history and demographic data were obtained for every participant. Using a Qiagen kit on a QIAcube, genomic DNA was extracted from unsorted PBMC, with samples processed in batches of 12.

The data are from a study of long-term antiretroviral therapy in people with HIV (dated by TCRdb to between 2021 and 2024). Looking at the study overall: The earliest samples were collected about a decade before the 2015 WHO recommendation for immediate ART, when ART was typically delayed until CD4 counts fell. A retrospective serial study tested whether ART initiation and durable HIV suppression were associated with changes in peripheral blood TRB repertoire composition and diversity. The cohort contributed over 150 cryopreserved PBMC samples from a few dozen adults with confirmed HIV infection, collected serially over a mean of approximately six years (range 1-12). Of the roughly 32 participants with HIV, roughly twelve were female. No cross-contamination during QIAcube processing was seen in test extractions of a monoclonal T-cell line run alongside roughly 35 polyclonal samples. Points the paper makes about the study in general: Narrower CDR3 length ranges were observed in HIV repertoires than in controls, and an antigen-experienced repertoire with only a slight naive shift after ART was suggested by the network structure. Because PBMC availability was limited, only the TCR beta chain was sequenced, with no alpha chain pairing. Expanded TRB clones identified before ART initiation dominated the repertoire at all time points, although this dominance fluctuated and declined in many PLHIV after ART. Inferences about post-ART repertoire changes are limited because no data were available on ART adherence, viral resistance or therapy changes. The samples span the years 2004 to 2017, and the ART regimens used at that time may not be as effective as current regimens. ART initiation was associated with a significant increase in TRB diversity, but diversity stayed significantly below transplant donor controls even after long-term ART. Unsorted PBMC were profiled instead of sorted CD4+ and CD8+ T cells because pre-ART samples had limited cell numbers.

Sequencing of the TRB variable region was done with the immunoSEQ hsTCRB v3.0 assay at survey level resolution. A depth of 40,000-50,000 T-cell genomes per sample was targeted for TRB sequencing. An Illumina MiSeq with a v3 150-cycle kit was used to sequence the pooled TRB libraries. The paper's data handling went like this. Repertoire analysis ran in R within a reproducible Nextflow workflow covering QC, data transformation and analysis. LymphoSeq2, an R package for exploring AIRR-Seq data, was used to implement custom analyses. A handful of samples yielding fewer than 5000 total TRB sequences were excluded, leaving about 190 analyzed HIV repertoires. Among the roughly 180 retained HIV repertoires, some 60 were collected before ART initiation and around 130 after ART initiation. Repertoires were downsampled to 5000 TRB nucleotide sequences, with summary statistics averaged over 100 downsampling iterations. Only TRB sequences with CDR3 regions of at least seven amino acids were retained for analysis. Two measures captured diversity: a Shannon entropy-derived clonality score and the Gini coefficient. In the repertoire networks, any two of the top 5000 CDR3 amino acid sequences were linked whenever the two sequences differed by an edit distance of one. GLIPH2 predicted antigen specificity groups and MHC restriction for TRB CDR3 amino acid sequences. CDR3 amino acid sequences were matched against VDJdb and McPAS-TCR to flag known CMV, EBV, HIV or tissue antigen associations. Pre-ART, post-ART and control groups were compared with Wilcoxon signed-rank tests and Holm-Bonferroni correction. The table was pulled from immuneACCESS by TCRdb, which kept in-frame rearrangements only. Such tables lose some clones; where checked, under half of the loss comes from unresolved V genes, and the rest has no known cause. The D gene and trimming were derived from the DNA, and the V and J assignments and clone size from that table. The sample data list 30,000 or so clones, and roughly 79% of these were observed just once. 3.4% of the sample goes to the ten largest clones.

The specimen was unsorted PBMCs, collected 3 years after starting antiretroviral therapy. The TCR comes from a man aged 50 to 60 with HIV. The chain is made from TRBV28 and TRBJ2-7; no D gene is confidently identified. The CDR3 corresponds to CASSFPIQTSSEQYF. The base sequence is TGTGCCAGCAGTTTTCCCATTCAAACCTCCTCCGAGCAGTACTTC. Beyond the CDR3, the reference TRBV28 and TRBJ2-7 genes provide the residues; the full variable domain reads: DVKVTQSSRYLVKRTGEKVFLECVQDMDHENMFWYRQDPGLGLRLIYFSYDVKMKEKGDIPEGYSVSREKKERFSLILESASTNQTSMYLCASSFPIQTSSEQYFGPGTRLTVT.